These 25 T cell receptor beta chains originate from one sample sequenced in a study of OX40 agonist ivuxolimab in advanced cancers. The method was immunoSEQ multiplex PCR; TCRdb's version includes in-frame clones alone and lacks a portion of them. The sample has fewer than 55,000 clones, approximately 78% seen once. The material was CD4+ or CD8+ T cells sorted from blood, obtained in a trial of the OX40 agonist ivuxolimab. The receptor set was obtained from an adult with an advanced solid tumor such as melanoma, head and neck, liver or kidney cancer.

The V call is TRBV5-1, the J call TRBJ2-7, with D maybe TRBD1 (8 bases). CDR1 SGHRS and CDR2 YFSETQ come from the germline V gene. V lost 4 bases, J lost 0 bases, and 26 bases lay in between. The CDR3 spans 19 residues. The CDR3 region is CASSLAGDRNTPSSYEQYF. CDR3 DNA sequence: TGCGCCAGCAGCCTGGCGGGGGACAGGAATACCCCGAGCTCCTACGAGCAGTACTTC.

The J gene is TRBJ2-7, the V gene TRBV5-5; tentatively, D is TRBD2 (5 bases). V was cut by 0 bases and J by 1 base, with 11 bases left in between. Germline loops: CDR1 SGHKS, CDR2 YYEKEE (reference sequence). The CDR3 loop spans 15 amino acids. The CDR3 nucleotides read TGTGCCAGCAGCTTGGCCGGGGTTTATTCCTACGAGCAGTACTTC. It translates to CASSLAGVYSYEQYF.

V is TRBV13 and J is TRBJ1-1, with 7 positions matching TRBD1. The germline CDR1 and CDR2 sequences are PRHDT and FYEKMQ (reference sequence). The CDR3 extends over 17 amino acids. The V gene end was trimmed by 3 bases and the J gene end by 1 base; junction bases not matched to a gene: 11. The CDR3 loop is CASSFAGGGAGNTEAFF. The CDR3 DNA is TGTGCCAGCAGCTTCGCCGGAGGGGGCGCCGGGAACACTGAAGCTTTCTTT.

The chain employs TRBV7-8 and TRBJ1-6; no reliable D call. Germline V lookup: CDR1 SGHVS, CDR2 FQNEAQ. Trimming cost V 1 base and J 6 bases, with 7 bases left between them. The CDR3 totals 14 residues. The CDR3 spells CASSLGSPNSPLHF. The CDR3 DNA reads as TGTGCCAGCAGCTTAGGCAGTCCTAATTCACCCCTCCACTTT.

This clone appeared a single time. The DNA for the CDR3 is TGTGCCAGTACCCCCGCAGGGTCCGTCTATGGCTACACCTTC. Its translation is CASTPAGSVYGYTF. The chain links TRBV19 to TRBJ1-2, with a weak D call TRBD1 (5 bases). The CDR3 length is 14 residues. Germline V gives CDR1 LNHDA, CDR2 SQIVND (reference sequence). V was cut by 7 bases and J by 4 bases, with 16 bases left in between.

The V call is TRBV23-1, the J call TRBJ2-7, with D perhaps matching TRBD1 or TRBD2 (5 bases each). TRBV23-1 is reported as an ORF; its role is uncertain. Trimming took 6 bases from V and 3 from J, leaving 15 bases between them. CDR3 length: 14 amino acids. CDR3 sequence reads: CASSTGTRGYEQYF. CDR3 coding DNA: TGCGCCAGCAGCACAGGAACCCGGGGCTACGAGCAGTACTTC.

CDR3 coding DNA: TGTGCCAGCAGCCCGTACAGGGGGCGCAATGAGCAGTTCTTC. Protein product: CASSPYRGRNEQFF. The chain links TRBV11-2 to TRBJ2-1, with 9 positions matching TRBD1. The length of the CDR3 is 14 residues. In germline, CDR1 is SGHAT, CDR2 FQNNGV. V lost 5 bases to trimming and J lost 6 bases; unmatched junction nucleotides: 5.

The V gene is TRBV10-2, the J gene TRBJ2-2; a weak D match, TRBD1 (5 bases). Per germline, CDR1 WSHSY and CDR2 SAAADI. V was shortened by 6 bases and J by 5 bases, with 7 bases between the two germline ends. This CDR3 region has 12 residues. The CDR3 region has the DNA TGCGCCAGCAGCCAGGGAACCGGGGAGCTGTTTTTT. It yields the protein CASSQGTGELFF.

V gene TRBV15 combines with J gene TRBJ2-5; 11 bases map to TRBD2. With V trimmed by 3 bases and J by 3 bases, 0 bases remained unmatched. The CDR3 length is 14 residues. Germline V gene sequence: CDR1 LNHNV, CDR2 YYDKDF (reference sequence). The CDR3 reads CATSSSGGEETQYF. The DNA for the CDR3 is TGTGCCACCAGCAGTAGCGGGGGGGAAGAGACCCAGTACTTC.

The genes are TRBV5-4 and TRBJ1-2; D gene uncertain. The CDR3 is made up of 13 amino acids. V lost 3 bases to trimming and J lost 7 bases, with 13 bases between them. Germline CDR1 and CDR2: SGHNT and YYREEE (reference sequence). In DNA, the CDR3 is TGTGCCAGCAGCTCGGACCCGGTCCCTGGCTACACCTTC. Translating it yields CASSSDPVPGYTF.

This chain connects TRBV5-4 to TRBJ2-5; TRBD1 is a possible D gene (5 bases). Germline CDR1 is SGHNT and CDR2 is YYREEE (reference sequence). The CDR3 sequence is 15 residues long. The germline V and J ends were trimmed by 2 bases and 0 bases, with 11 bases remaining between them. The chain's CDR3 is CASSLRTLHQETQYF. The CDR3 coding sequence is TGTGCCAGCAGCTTAAGGACACTTCACCAAGAGACCCAGTACTTC.

CDR3 protein: CASSPGQGYNQPQHF. The CDR3 nucleotides read TGTGCCAGCTCACCCGGACAGGGATATAATCAGCCCCAGCATTTT. J is TRBJ1-5 and V is TRBV18; 8 bases map to TRBD1. Trimming at V came to 3 bases and at J to 4 bases, leaving 5 bases not matched to a gene. The CDR3 has 15 amino acids. The V gene's germline CDR1 is KGHSH and CDR2 LQKENI.

The table lists this clone with a count of one. The chain uses TRBV14 and TRBJ2-5, with D tentatively TRBD2 (6 bases). This CDR3 region has 14 residues. V lost 3 bases and J 3 bases, leaving 11 bases between the germline ends. Looked up from germline, CDR1 is SGHDN and CDR2 is FVKESK. The CDR3 loop is CASSHWEAEETQYF. CDR3 sequence (DNA): TGTGCCAGCAGCCACTGGGAGGCGGAAGAGACCCAGTACTTC. Filled out from reference TRBV14 and TRBJ2-5, the complete variable domain reads EAGVTQFPSHSVIEKGQTVTLRCDPISGHDNLYWYRRVMGKEIKFLLHFVKESKQDESGMPNNRFLAERTGGTYSTLKVQPAELEDSGVYFCASSHWEAEETQYFGPGTRLLVL.

The V gene is TRBV7-6, the J gene TRBJ2-1, with 7 bases aligning to TRBD1. The CDR3 has 13 amino acids. The ends lost 2 bases at V and 6 bases at J; junction bases unmatched: 1. Germline values: CDR1 SGHVS, CDR2 FNYEAQ. The CDR3 is CASSLWTGNEQFF. Here the CDR3 DNA reads TGTGCCAGCAGCTTATGGACAGGCAATGAGCAGTTCTTC.

This chain links TRBV19 with TRBJ1-5; D is ambiguous. There are 15 residues in the CDR3. Germline V gene lookup returns CDR1 LNHDA and CDR2 SQIVND (reference sequence). The V and J ends lost 2 bases and 0 bases respectively, with 8 bases between them. In DNA, the CDR3 is TGTGCCAGTAGTATAATACTGGATAGCAATCAGCCCCAGCATTTT. Protein sequence: CASSIILDSNQPQHF.

The chain recombines TRBV5-4 with TRBJ2-5; 9 nucleotides agree with TRBD2. The CDR3 is 17 residues long. Germline V CDR1 and CDR2: SGHNT, YYREEE (reference sequence). Losses at the gene ends were 0 bases for V and 4 bases for J; bases not matched to a gene: 10. CDR3 residues: CASSLVRGGAFGETQYF. CDR3 nucleotides: TGTGCCAGCAGCTTGGTTCGCGGGGGGGCCTTTGGAGAGACCCAGTACTTC.

The table lists this clone with a few counts. This chain uses TRBV4-1 with TRBJ1-1; 7 bases fit TRBD1. Germline loops: CDR1 MGHRA, CDR2 YSYEKL. CDR3 length: 14 amino acids. J gave up 3 bases and V 3 bases, and 4 bases lay outside the gene matches. The CDR3 is CASSQPTGDTEAFF. The CDR3 nucleotides are TGCGCCAGCAGCCAGCCCACAGGGGACACTGAAGCTTTCTTT.

V usage is TRBV15 and J usage is TRBJ2-5; possible D gene TRBD1, 6 bases. Trimming pared 3 bases from V and 5 bases from J, leaving 13 bases between. Germline V gene sequence: CDR1 LNHNV, CDR2 YYDKDF (reference sequence). The CDR3 covers 14 residues. CDR3 sequence: CATSSGQPRETQYF. CDR3 bases: TGTGCCACCAGCAGTGGACAGCCGAGGGAGACCCAGTACTTC. The whole variable domain, remainder taken from reference TRBV15 and TRBJ2-5, is DAMVIQNPRYQVTQFGKPVTLSCSQTLNHNVMYWYQQKSSQAPKLLFHYYDKDFNNEADTPDNFQSRRPNTSFCFLDIRSPGLGDTAMYLCATSSGQPRETQYFGPGTRLLVL.

The rearrangement links TRBV5-1 to TRBJ2-2; possibly TRBD2 for D (7 bases). CDR1 and CDR2 (germline): SGHRS, YFSETQ. This CDR3 region has 14 residues. Trimming cost V 7 bases and J 9 bases, with 19 bases left between them. The CDR3 bases are TGCGCCAGCCAAGGGACAAGCGGGGTCCGGGAGCTGTTTTTT. Its translation is CASQGTSGVRELFF.

The CDR3 sequence: CASSLGLSYEQYF. CDR3 sequence (DNA): TGTGCCAGCAGTTTGGGACTTTCCTACGAGCAGTACTTC. The genes are TRBV6-9 and TRBJ2-7, with D perhaps TRBD2 (6 bases). The CDR3 is 13 residues long. The germline V and J ends were trimmed by 4 bases and 1 base, with 8 bases remaining between them. CDR1 MNHGY and CDR2 SVAAGI come from the germline V gene.

The rearrangement uses TRBV9 and TRBJ2-5, with 9 bases that match TRBD2. Germline V CDR1 and CDR2: SGDLS, YYNGEE. The CDR3 runs 14 residues. The V segment lost 0 bases and the J segment 4 bases; nucleotides outside the gene matches: 1. For the CDR3, the DNA is TGTGCCAGCAGCGTAGATAGCGGGGGAGAGACCCAGTACTTC. Its protein is CASSVDSGGETQYF.

CDR3 amino acids: CASRPYAGQGAYEQYF. The CDR3 coding sequence is TGTGCCAGTAGGCCATATGCTGGACAGGGGGCCTACGAGCAGTACTTC. The chain uses TRBV19 and TRBJ2-7; TRBD1 matches 10 bases. The CDR3 totals 16 residues. The V gene end was trimmed by 6 bases and the J gene end by 2 bases; junction bases not matched to a gene: 10. In germline, CDR1 is LNHDA, CDR2 SQIVND (reference sequence).

The chain couples TRBV6-1 to TRBJ2-1; TRBD1 matches 10 bases. Germline lookup yields CDR1 MNHNS and CDR2 SASEGT. V lost 4 bases and J lost 7; bases outside the gene matches: 7. The CDR3 totals 15 residues. CDR3 sequence (DNA): TGTGCCAGCAGTGTCCGGGACAGGGGCGGGAATGAGCAGTTCTTC. It specifies CASSVRDRGGNEQFF.

Written as DNA, the CDR3 is TGTGCCAGCAGCTTTATGGGTTCTGGCGGGGAGCTGTTTTTT. It translates to CASSFMGSGGELFF. The chain combines TRBV5-6 with TRBJ2-2; D is ambiguous. The CDR3 has 14 amino acids. V was trimmed by 2 bases and J by 7 bases, leaving 12 bases between them. Per the germline V gene, CDR1 is SGHDT and CDR2 is YYEEEE.

This clone was picked up a small number of times. The gene calls are TRBV4-1 and TRBJ1-2; weak D call: TRBD1 (6 bases). The ends were cut back, 6 bases at V and 2 bases at J, with 13 bases in the middle. CDR1 is MGHRA, CDR2 YSYEKL, per germline. This CDR3 is built from 14 residues. The CDR3 loop is CASSPAGTNYGYTF. CDR3 nucleotides: TGCGCCAGCAGTCCGGCAGGGACAAACTATGGCTACACCTTC.